The 28 T cell receptor beta chains below all came from one sample that was sequenced in a study of CD8 T cells in ankylosing spondylitis. TCRdb independently ran MiXCR on the 5' RACE reads; one entry per CDR3 protein. The sample holds around 230,000 distinct CDR3 sequences, less than 10% seen once. The specimen was blood, either unsorted or a sorted T cell fraction (not recorded which). The receptors come from a male donor with ankylosing spondylitis or in good health (not recorded which).

The chain links TRBV7-8 to TRBJ2-7, with unresolved D. Germline CDR1 and CDR2: SGHVS and FQNEAQ. The CDR3 covers 12 residues. V lost 5 bases, J lost 4 bases, and 9 bases lay in between. This chain's CDR3 is CASSGARYEQYF. The CDR3 bases are TGTGCCAGCAGCGGTGCAAGGTACGAGCAGTACTTC.

The chain carries TRBV6-5 and TRBJ2-1, with 13 positions matching TRBD2. This CDR3 has 17 amino acids. The V gene end was trimmed by 4 bases and the J gene end by 7 bases; junction bases not matched to a gene: 10. Germline V gene lookup returns CDR1 MNHEY and CDR2 SVGAGI. CDR3 coding DNA: TGTGCCAGCAGTTCAGTCAAACTAGCGGGGGGGCCAAATGAGCAGTTCTTC. This codes for CASSSVKLAGGPNEQFF.

This clonotype has at least ten counts. V is TRBV7-9 and J is TRBJ1-2, with a weak D call TRBD1 (5 bases). From germline, CDR1 is SEHNR and CDR2 FQNEAQ (reference sequence). The CDR3 contains 16 residues. The V end was cut by 1 base, the J end by 3 bases, with 15 bases between. The CDR3 sequence is CASSLDLLDRDYGYTF. The DNA of the CDR3 is TGTGCCAGCAGCTTAGACTTATTAGACAGAGACTATGGCTACACCTTC.

This clonotype came up many times. The chain carries TRBV12-3 or TRBV12-4 and TRBJ2-2, with 8 nucleotides matching TRBD1. This CDR3 is built from 14 residues. With V trimmed by 6 bases and J by 4 bases, 4 bases remained unmatched. The CDR3 DNA reads TGTGCCAGCAGCGGGACAGGTAGCACCGGGGAGCTGTTTTTT. Its translation is CASSGTGSTGELFF.

The rearrangement uses TRBV3-1 and TRBJ2-3, with 8 bases matching TRBD2. Germline V gives CDR1 LGHDT, CDR2 YNNKEL (reference sequence). V shed 4 bases, J shed 3 bases, and the junction held 15 bases outside the gene matches. This CDR3 spans 18 amino acids. The DNA for the CDR3 is TGTGCCAGCAGCCCACGGACTAGGGGACTAGGTCGGACAGATACGCAGTATTTT. This gives the protein CASSPRTRGLGRTDTQYF.

This clonotype was picked up many times. The rearrangement links TRBV5-1 to TRBJ2-7, with no clear D. This CDR3 has 14 residues. The germline V gene has CDR1 SGHRS and CDR2 YFSETQ. V lost 4 bases, J lost 5 bases, and 16 bases lay in between. CDR3 region: CASSHGRREHEQYF. The DNA of the CDR3 is TGCGCCAGCAGCCACGGACGTAGGGAACACGAGCAGTACTTC.

This clonotype was seen ten or more times. This chain links TRBV24-1 with TRBJ2-1; maybe TRBD2 (5 bases). This CDR3 is built from 14 residues. The V end lost 4 bases, the J end lost 7 bases, and 13 bases lay between the germline ends. Germline V CDR1 and CDR2: KGHDR, SFDVKD. CDR3 loop: CATSDPARVNEQFF. Here the CDR3 DNA reads TGTGCCACCAGTGACCCCGCGAGGGTGAATGAGCAGTTCTTC.

The V call is TRBV12-3 or TRBV12-4, the J call TRBJ1-2; tentative D call: TRBD1 (6 bases). The CDR3 is made up of 13 amino acids. Trimming shortened V by 4 bases and J by 5 bases, and 11 bases separated the two germline ends. CDR3: CASSSGQKYGYTF. As DNA, the CDR3 is TGTGCCAGCAGTTCCGGACAGAAGTATGGCTACACCTTC.

About this clonotype itself: A read error may account for a junction end that differs from germline. The V and J genes are TRBV7-6 and TRBJ2-3; 8 nucleotides agree with TRBD1. The CDR3 spans 15 residues. The germline gives CDR1 SGHVS, CDR2 FNYEAQ. CDR3 DNA sequence: TGTGCCAGCAGCCCGGGACAGGTCCTGTCAGAAACGCAGTATTTT. It is translated as CASSPGQVLSETQYF.

This clonotype was found many times. The rearrangement links TRBV12-3 or TRBV12-4 to TRBJ1-1; perhaps TRBD1 as D (6 bases). V was trimmed by 6 bases and J by 14 bases, leaving 22 bases between them. The CDR3 loop spans 13 amino acids. CDR3 nucleotide sequence: TGTGCCAGCAGCCTAGGGGGGGCCCAGTTCGGGTTCTTT. Its protein product is CASSLGGAQFGFF.

This clonotype was seen a few times. The chain is built from TRBV20-1 and TRBJ1-3; D unclear. CDR3 length: 12 amino acids. Deletions cut 4 bases from V and 1 base from J, with 5 bases between. Germline values: CDR1 DFQATT, CDR2 SNEGSKA (reference sequence). The CDR3 loop reads CSATRSGNTIYF. The CDR3, as DNA: TGCAGTGCTACTAGGTCTGGAAACACCATATATTTT.

In this sample, this clonotype turned up many times. V usage is TRBV5-1 and J usage is TRBJ2-2; D unclear. CDR3 size: 16 residues. V lost 2 bases, J lost 2 bases, and 13 bases lay in between. Germline-derived CDR1 and CDR2 are SGHRS and YFSETQ. The CDR3 nucleotides are TGCGCCAGCAGCTTATCGGTTGACGGTAACACCGGGGAGCTGTTTTTT. Translated, it gives CASSLSVDGNTGELFF.

This clonotype was counted ten times or more. This chain connects TRBV12-3 or TRBV12-4 to TRBJ2-7, with 12 nucleotides matching TRBD2. This CDR3 region has 15 residues. With 6 bases clipped from V and 0 bases from J, the junction kept 3 bases outside the gene matches. The CDR3 bases are TGTGCCAGCAGGAGGACTAGCGGGATCTCCTACGAGCAGTACTTC. Its protein product is CASRRTSGISYEQYF.

The sample holds many counts of this clonotype. This chain links TRBV27 with TRBJ2-1; D is unclear. Germline V gene lookup returns CDR1 MNHEY and CDR2 SMNVEV (reference sequence). With 6 bases removed from V and 4 bases from J, the gap between germline ends came to 19 bases. The CDR3 totals 16 residues. The CDR3 DNA is TGTGCCAGCAGCAACCTAAAAGTCGCCTATTACAATGAGCAGTTCTTC. This encodes CASSNLKVAYYNEQFF.

This clonotype came up many times. The chain has TRBV6-2 or TRBV6-3 and TRBJ2-7; 7 bases line up with TRBD2. V gave up 5 bases and J gave up 0 bases; unmatched junction bases: 7. Germline CDR1 and CDR2: MNHEY and SVGEGT. CDR3 size: 15 residues. CDR3 region: CASSILADLSYEQYF. The CDR3 nucleotides are TGTGCCAGCAGTATCCTAGCGGACCTCTCCTACGAGCAGTACTTC.

Comments on this clonotype: One end of the junction does not line up with germline, which may come from a read error. The V and J genes are TRBV20-1 and TRBJ2-3; 13 bases are a match to TRBD2. CDR1 and CDR2 from the germline V gene are DFQATT and SNEGSKA (reference sequence). The length of the CDR3 is 15 residues. CDR3 sequence: CCAPTSGGAGDTQYF. CDR3 DNA: TGCTGTGCTCCCACTAGCGGGGGGGCGGGAGATACGCAGTATTTT.

The table lists this clonotype with many counts. The rearrangement uses TRBV12-3 or TRBV12-4 and TRBJ2-6; tentatively, D is TRBD1 (6 bases). V lost 10 bases to trimming and J lost 4 bases, with 14 bases between them. CDR3 length: 14 amino acids. The CDR3 spells CAISDRSGANVLTF. CDR3 in DNA: TGTGCCATCTCAGACAGGTCCGGGGCCAACGTCCTGACTTTC.

This clonotype has only a few counts. The rearrangement links TRBV4-2 to TRBJ2-5; 8 nucleotides line up with TRBD2. The CDR3 totals 15 residues. The junction had 4 bases not matched to a gene; V was cut back by 0 bases and J by 4 bases. Germline CDR1 LGHNA, CDR2 YNFKEQ. CDR3 nucleotide sequence: TGTGCCAGCAGCCAAGAGGGGGGACTAGGAGAGACCCAGTACTTC. This translates into CASSQEGGLGETQYF.

This clonotype was seen at least ten times. This chain uses TRBV5-1 with TRBJ2-7; D is unresolved. This CDR3 comprises 13 residues. The V and J ends lost 5 bases and 5 bases respectively, with 14 bases between them. CDR1 is SGHRS, CDR2 YFSETQ, per germline. In nucleotides, the CDR3 is TGCGCCAGCAGACGAGGCGGTTTGGACGAGCAGTACTTC. Protein: CASRRGGLDEQYF.

This clonotype was detected ten times or more. The chain combines TRBV7-2 with TRBJ1-2; 7 positions match TRBD1. This CDR3 contains 16 residues. CDR1 is SGHTA, CDR2 FQGNSA, per germline. V shed 1 base, J shed 6 bases, and the junction held 11 bases outside the gene matches. CDR3 DNA: TGTGCCAGCAGCTTAGATCATCCGGGCAGGGGGGATGGCTACACCTTC. Protein sequence: CASSLDHPGRGDGYTF. Complete variable domain (other parts from reference TRBV7-2 and TRBJ1-2): GAGVSQSPSNKVTEKGKDVELRCDPISGHTALYWYRQSLGQGLEFLIYFQGNSAPDKSGLPSDRFSAERTGGSVSTLTIQRTQQEDSAVYLCASSLDHPGRGDGYTFGSGTRLTVV.

This clonotype was seen a handful of times. This chain links TRBV3-1 with TRBJ1-4, with 7 bases aligning to TRBD1. Per germline, CDR1 LGHDT and CDR2 YNNKEL (reference sequence). The V segment lost 8 bases and the J segment 1 base; nucleotides outside the gene matches: 7. The CDR3 is 15 amino acids. The CDR3 sequence is CASSKGAQTNEKLFF. CDR3 sequence (DNA): TGTGCCAGCTCGAAGGGGGCGCAAACTAATGAAAAACTGTTTTTT.

In this sample, this clonotype turned up many times. The V call is TRBV27, the J call TRBJ1-6; no clear D. V was pared by 1 base and J by 8 bases, with 3 bases between. The CDR3 sequence is 12 residues long. Germline CDR1 is MNHEY and CDR2 is SMNVEV (reference sequence). CDR3 in amino acids: CASSLWDSPLHF. CDR3 DNA sequence: TGTGCCAGCAGTTTATGGGATTCACCCCTCCACTTT.

This clonotype occurred many times. V is TRBV2 and J is TRBJ2-2; D is uncertain. This CDR3 comprises 14 residues. In germline, CDR1 is SNHLY, CDR2 FYNNEI. The V end lost 6 bases, the J end lost 4 bases, and 12 bases lay between the germline ends. The CDR3 loop reads CASRPLRSTGELFF. CDR3 nucleotide sequence: TGTGCCAGCAGGCCGCTAAGATCCACCGGGGAGCTGTTTTTT.

There are many counts of this clonotype. The chain has TRBV20-1 and TRBJ2-7; possible D gene TRBD1, 6 bases. The germline V gene encodes CDR1 DFQATT and CDR2 SNEGSKA (reference sequence). Trimming pared 5 bases from V and 2 bases from J, leaving 22 bases between. The CDR3 consists of 16 residues. CDR3 protein: CSAQGKDRQTTYEQYF. In DNA, the CDR3 is TGCAGTGCTCAGGGGAAAGACCGGCAGACGACCTACGAGCAGTACTTC.

This clonotype occurred many times. The rearrangement joins TRBV27 to TRBJ1-6, with no clear D. Trimming took 8 bases from V and 9 from J, leaving 17 bases between them. The CDR3 is 14 residues long. Germline values: CDR1 MNHEY, CDR2 SMNVEV (reference sequence). As DNA, the CDR3 is TGTGCCAGCGGACCTCGGGGTGCGGGTTCACCCCTCCACTTT. This encodes CASGPRGAGSPLHF.

This clonotype was picked up many times. The J gene is TRBJ2-1, the V gene TRBV5-1; D call uncertain. CDR3 length: 13 amino acids. Germline lookup yields CDR1 SGHRS and CDR2 YFSETQ. V was clipped by 0 bases and J by 6 bases, with 7 bases between them. CDR3 sequence: CASSLEAINEQFF. CDR3 DNA: TGCGCCAGCAGCTTGGAGGCAATCAATGAGCAGTTCTTC. Full variable domain (remainder filled in from reference TRBV5-1 and TRBJ2-1): KAGVTQTPRYLIKTRGQQVTLSCSPISGHRSVSWYQQTPGQGLQFLFEYFSETQRNKGNFPGRFSGRQFSNSRSEMNVSTLELGDSALYLCASSLEAINEQFFGPGTRLTVL.

The sample holds many counts of this clonotype. The chain employs TRBV4-3 and TRBJ1-2, with a tentative D call TRBD1 (5 bases). The CDR3 runs to 14 residues. The germline V gene has CDR1 LGHNA and CDR2 YSLEER. V was trimmed by 1 base and J by 7 bases, leaving 13 bases between them. The CDR3 protein is CASSQGGRGAGYTF. CDR3 DNA sequence: TGCGCCAGCAGCCAAGGAGGTAGGGGAGCTGGCTACACCTTC.

The J gene is TRBJ2-5, the V gene TRBV7-2; D gene uncertain. CDR1 is SGHTA and CDR2 is FQGNSA in the germline V gene. The CDR3 is 15 residues long. The V gene lost 7 bases and the J gene lost 7 bases, with 22 bases spanning the gap. Here the CDR3 DNA reads TGTGCCAGCACCCATTATGACACTATCGCAGGGACCCAGTACTTC. This gives the protein CASTHYDTIAGTQYF.